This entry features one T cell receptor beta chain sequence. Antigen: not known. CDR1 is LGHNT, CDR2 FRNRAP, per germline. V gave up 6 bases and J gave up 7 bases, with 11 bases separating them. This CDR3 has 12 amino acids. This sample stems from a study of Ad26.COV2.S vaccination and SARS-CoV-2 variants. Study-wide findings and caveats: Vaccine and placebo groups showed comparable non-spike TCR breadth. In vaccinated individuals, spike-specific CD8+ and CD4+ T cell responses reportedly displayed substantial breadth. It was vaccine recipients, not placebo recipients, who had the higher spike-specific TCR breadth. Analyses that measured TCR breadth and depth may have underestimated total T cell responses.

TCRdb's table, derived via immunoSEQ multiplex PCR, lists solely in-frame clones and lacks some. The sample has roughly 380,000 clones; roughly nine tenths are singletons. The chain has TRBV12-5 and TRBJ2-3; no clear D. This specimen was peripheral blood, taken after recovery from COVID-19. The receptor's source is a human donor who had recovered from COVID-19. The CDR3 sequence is CASGVNLYTQYF. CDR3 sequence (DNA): TGTGCTAGTGGGGTTAACCTCTATACGCAGTATTTT.